The 21 T cell receptor beta chains presented below share a single source sample, sequenced in a study of blood T cell repertoires in COVID-19. Sequencing used immunoSEQ multiplex PCR; TCRdb keeps in-frame clones, though not all of them. In the table there are 120,000 or so clones, less than 85% of which are singletons. Specimen: peripheral blood. Receptors originate from an elderly woman with acute or convalescent COVID-19.

V usage is TRBV28 and J usage is TRBJ1-1, with 8 bases lining up with TRBD1. The germline gives CDR1 MDHEN, CDR2 SYDVKM. This CDR3 region has 16 residues. The trim removed 3 bases at V and 4 bases at J, leaving 10 bases unmatched. The CDR3 nucleotides are TGTGCCAGCAGTTTGGGGACAGGTTATCGGGGCACTGAAGCTTTCTTT. This sequence encodes CASSLGTGYRGTEAFF.

This clone was counted a few times. The chain employs TRBV6-5 and TRBJ1-5; D remains unclear. The germline CDR1 and CDR2 sequences are MNHEY and SVGAGI. This CDR3 spans 12 amino acids. With 6 bases removed from V and 1 base from J, the gap between germline ends came to 4 bases. The CDR3 nucleotides are TGTGCCAGCAGGCAGAGCAATCAGCCCCAGCATTTT. It specifies CASRQSNQPQHF.

This chain links TRBV6-1 with TRBJ1-4; no firm D call. The V end was cut by 0 bases, the J end by 8 bases, with 13 bases between. The CDR3 runs to 15 residues. Germline CDR1 reads MNHNS; CDR2 reads SASEGT. The CDR3 is CASSEAGNLGEKLFF. CDR3 nucleotide sequence: TGTGCCAGCAGTGAAGCCGGGAACCTGGGGGAAAAACTGTTTTTT.

The rearrangement joins TRBV5-3 to TRBJ1-4; 8 nucleotides align to TRBD1. TRBV5-3 is noted as an ORF with a role that remains uncertain. The CDR3 runs 17 residues. Germline trimming cut 10 bases from V and 0 bases from J; bases unmatched to any gene: 14. As DNA, the CDR3 is TGTGCCTCCTACCACCGGGACAGGCTTGCAACTAATGAAAAACTGTTTTTT. As protein: CASYHRDRLATNEKLFF.

CDR3 coding DNA: TGCGCCAGCAGCCAAGATGTTGGGACAATGAATCAGCCCCAGCATTTT. This translates into CASSQDVGTMNQPQHF. The chain carries TRBV4-3 and TRBJ1-5; perhaps TRBD1 as D (6 bases). This CDR3 is built from 16 residues. Trimming shortened V by 0 bases and J by 4 bases, and 13 bases separated the two germline ends. Germline V gives CDR1 LGHNA, CDR2 YSLEER.

The chain employs TRBV6-2 or TRBV6-3 and TRBJ1-2, with 8 bases fitting TRBD1. Germline-derived CDR1 and CDR2 are MNHEY and SVGEGT. The CDR3 extends over 12 amino acids. The V and J ends lost 5 bases and 8 bases, in that order; junction bases with no gene match: 4. The CDR3 loop reads CASSDRGSGYTF. Written as DNA, the CDR3 is TGTGCCAGCAGTGACAGGGGTAGCGGCTACACCTTC.

This clone was seen a handful of times. The chain carries TRBV12-3 or TRBV12-4 and TRBJ1-1; D might be TRBD1 (6 bases). The length of the CDR3 is 13 residues. The germline V and J ends were trimmed by 6 bases and 1 base, with 9 bases remaining between them. The CDR3 bases are TGTGCCAGCAGGCAACAGGGGAACACTGAAGCTTTCTTT. Translation gives CASRQQGNTEAFF.

V gene TRBV19 combines with J gene TRBJ2-3; TRBD1 matches at 9 bases. Per the germline V gene, CDR1 is LNHDA and CDR2 is SQIVND (reference sequence). The CDR3 loop spans 15 amino acids. V lost 5 bases to trimming and J lost 3 bases; unmatched junction nucleotides: 6. CDR3 in DNA: TGTGCCAGTAGTTCGGGACAGGGCCCGACAGATACGCAGTATTTT. It yields the protein CASSSGQGPTDTQYF.

CDR3 protein: CATSRGRFGVDIQYF. In DNA, the CDR3 is TGTGCCACCAGCAGGGGGAGGTTTGGAGTAGACATTCAGTACTTC. The chain has TRBV15 and TRBJ2-4; TRBD2 might be the D (6 bases). The CDR3 is 15 residues long. CDR1 LNHNV and CDR2 YYDKDF come from the germline V gene (reference sequence). Trimming took off 3 bases at V and 8 bases at J, with 17 bases between the two ends.

The rearrangement uses TRBV11-2 and TRBJ2-2, with D perhaps matching TRBD1 (5 bases). The CDR3 totals 14 residues. Germline CDR1 and CDR2: SGHAT and FQNNGV. Trimming took off 3 bases at V and 1 base at J, with 6 bases between the two ends. CDR3 nucleotides: TGTGCCAGCAGCTTCGGACAGAACACCGGGGAGCTGTTTTTT. Its translation: CASSFGQNTGELFF.

The chain has TRBV6-5 and TRBJ2-7, with 9 bases fitting TRBD1. The CDR3 is 13 amino acids. Germline-derived CDR1 and CDR2 are MNHEY and SVGAGI. J gave up 3 bases and V 10 bases, and 7 bases lay outside the gene matches. The CDR3 DNA sequence: TGTGCCATCCACAGGGGGCAGAGCTACGAGCAGTACTTC. Translating gives CAIHRGQSYEQYF.

The chain joins TRBV6-2 or TRBV6-3 to TRBJ2-7, with TRBD2 matching 7 bases. The germline CDR1 and CDR2 sequences are MNHEY and SVGEGT. The CDR3 loop spans 16 amino acids. V trimming: 5 bases; J trimming: 2 bases; junction bases outside the gene matches: 12. DNA for the CDR3: TGTGCCAGCAGTGCCCGGTCGGGAGGTACAACCTACGAGCAGTACTTC. It specifies CASSARSGGTTYEQYF.

This chain joins TRBV7-8 and TRBJ2-7, with TRBD1 matching over 8 bases. CDR1 is SGHVS, CDR2 FQNEAQ, per germline. With V trimmed by 1 base and J by 0 bases, 2 bases remained unmatched. The length of the CDR3 is 15 residues. The CDR3 sequence: CASSLGDRYSYEQYF. The CDR3 coding sequence is TGTGCCAGCAGCTTAGGGGACAGGTACTCCTACGAGCAGTACTTC.

This chain connects TRBV7-2 to TRBJ2-5; 9 bases match TRBD2. After removal of 6 bases from V and 5 bases from J, the junction contained 7 bases not matched to a gene. Germline CDR1 reads SGHTA; CDR2 reads FQGNSA. This CDR3 region has 14 residues. CDR3 sequence (DNA): TGTGCCAGCAGTTGGGCGGGGGGGGCTGAGACCCAGTACTTC. Amino acid sequence: CASSWAGGAETQYF.

This sequence joins TRBV29-1 and TRBJ2-2, with a tentative D call TRBD1 (6 bases). The CDR3 is 16 amino acids. V dropped 0 bases and J dropped 4 bases, with 15 bases sitting between them. Germline V gene lookup returns CDR1 SQVTM and CDR2 ANQGSEA. CDR3 sequence: CSVEEGQGWATGELFF. The CDR3 bases are TGCAGCGTTGAAGAAGGCCAGGGGTGGGCCACCGGGGAGCTGTTTTTT.

The chain carries TRBV7-2 and TRBJ2-1; 7 bases match TRBD2. Trimming took 0 bases from V and 9 from J; bases not matched to a gene: 5. The CDR3 loop spans 14 amino acids. The germline V gene encodes CDR1 SGHTA and CDR2 FQGNSA. CDR3 sequence (DNA): TGTGCCAGCAGCTTAGCTGGGTGGGGGGGTGAGCAGTTCTTC. It translates to CASSLAGWGGEQFF.

CDR3 in amino acids: CASLSPGTSAWDEQYF. The CDR3 coding sequence is TGTGCCAGCCTATCCCCGGGGACTAGCGCATGGGACGAGCAGTACTTC. The chain combines TRBV28 with TRBJ2-7, with TRBD2 matching over 10 bases. The CDR3 runs to 16 residues. The junction had 15 bases not matched to a gene; V was cut back by 8 bases and J by 5 bases. Germline V gene lookup returns CDR1 MDHEN and CDR2 SYDVKM.

Points on this clone: The germline gene is not matched at one end of the junction; a read error may be the cause. Here the CDR3 DNA reads TGTGCTAGCAGCTTAGAGCGGGCCGGGGAGCTGTTTTTT. Translation: CASSLERAGELFF. The V and J genes are TRBV7-7 and TRBJ2-2, with D tentatively TRBD2 (6 bases). The CDR3 totals 13 residues. The germline gives CDR1 SSHAT, CDR2 FNYEAQ (reference sequence).

This clone was detected a few times. The genes are TRBV4-2 and TRBJ2-1, with 10 bases lining up with TRBD2. J lost 5 bases, V lost 3 bases, and 4 bases had no gene match. The germline V gene encodes CDR1 LGHNA and CDR2 YNFKEQ. CDR3 length: 15 residues. CDR3: CASSQASGRDNEQFF. CDR3 in DNA: TGTGCCAGCAGCCAGGCTAGCGGGAGAGACAATGAGCAGTTCTTC.

The chain has TRBV30 and TRBJ2-1; TRBD2 agrees at 8 bases. V lost 6 bases to trimming and J lost 7 bases; unmatched junction nucleotides: 5. Per germline, CDR1 GTSNPN and CDR2 SVGIG (reference sequence). The CDR3 is 12 amino acids. The DNA for the CDR3 is TGTGCCTGCCCGGGACTAGTAAATGAGCAGTTCTTC. It is translated as CACPGLVNEQFF.

The chain combines TRBV12-3 or TRBV12-4 with TRBJ1-4; 7 bases agree with TRBD1. V lost 5 bases and J lost 6; bases outside the gene matches: 3. The CDR3 covers 13 residues. As DNA, the CDR3 is TGTGCCAGCAGTCCCGGGACAGATGAAAAACTGTTTTTT. It translates to CASSPGTDEKLFF.